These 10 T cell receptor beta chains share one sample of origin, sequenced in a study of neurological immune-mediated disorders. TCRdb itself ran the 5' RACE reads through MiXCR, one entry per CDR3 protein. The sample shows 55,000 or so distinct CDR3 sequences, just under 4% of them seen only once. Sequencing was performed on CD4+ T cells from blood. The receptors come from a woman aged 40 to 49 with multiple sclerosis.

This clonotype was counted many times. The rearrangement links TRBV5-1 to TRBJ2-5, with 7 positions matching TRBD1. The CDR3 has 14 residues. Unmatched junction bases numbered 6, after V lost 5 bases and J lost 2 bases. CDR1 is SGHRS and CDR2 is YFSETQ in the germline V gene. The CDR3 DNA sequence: TGCGCCAGCAGTTACAGGGGCCATCAAGAGACCCAGTACTTC. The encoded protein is CASSYRGHQETQYF.

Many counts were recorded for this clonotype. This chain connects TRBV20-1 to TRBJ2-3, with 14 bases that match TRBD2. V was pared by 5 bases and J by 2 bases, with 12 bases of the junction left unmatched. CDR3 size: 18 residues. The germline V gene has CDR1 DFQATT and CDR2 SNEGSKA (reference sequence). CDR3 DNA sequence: TGCAGTGCTCCCCTGGGACTAGCGGGGGCCGGGATCACAGATACGCAGTATTTT. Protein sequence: CSAPLGLAGAGITDTQYF.

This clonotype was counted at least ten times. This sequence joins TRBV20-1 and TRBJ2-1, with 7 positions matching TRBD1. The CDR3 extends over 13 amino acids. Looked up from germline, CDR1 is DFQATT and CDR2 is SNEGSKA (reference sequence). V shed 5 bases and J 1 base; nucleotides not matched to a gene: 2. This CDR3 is CSAYRGSYNEQFF. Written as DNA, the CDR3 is TGCAGTGCTTACAGGGGTTCCTACAATGAGCAGTTCTTC.

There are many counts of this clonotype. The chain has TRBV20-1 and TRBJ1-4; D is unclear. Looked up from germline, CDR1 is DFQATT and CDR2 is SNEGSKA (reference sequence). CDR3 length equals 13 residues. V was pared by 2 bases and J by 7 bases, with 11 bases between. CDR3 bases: TGCAGTGCTAGAAAGGCAGCCGCTGAAAAACTGTTTTTT. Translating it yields CSARKAAAEKLFF.

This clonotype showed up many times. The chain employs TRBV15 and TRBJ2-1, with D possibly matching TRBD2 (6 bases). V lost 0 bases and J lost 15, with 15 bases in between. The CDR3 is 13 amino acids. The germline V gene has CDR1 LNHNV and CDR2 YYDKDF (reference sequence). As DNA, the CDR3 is TGTGCCACCAGCAGAGATCAAAGCGGGCGGGGGTTCTTC. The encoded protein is CATSRDQSGRGFF.

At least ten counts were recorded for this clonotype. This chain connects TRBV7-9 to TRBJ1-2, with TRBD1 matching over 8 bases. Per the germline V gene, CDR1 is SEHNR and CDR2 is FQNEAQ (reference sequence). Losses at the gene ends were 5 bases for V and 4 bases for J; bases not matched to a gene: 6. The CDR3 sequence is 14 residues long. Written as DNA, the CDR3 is TGTGCCAGCAGCGCGACCGACAGGGGCTATGGCTACACCTTC. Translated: CASSATDRGYGYTF.

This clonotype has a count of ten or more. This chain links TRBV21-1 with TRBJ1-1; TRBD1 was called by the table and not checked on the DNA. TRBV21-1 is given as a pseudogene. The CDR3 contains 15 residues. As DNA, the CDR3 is TGTGCCAGCAACCCTCCGGGACACCCGAACACTGAAGCTTTCTTT. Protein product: CASNPPGHPNTEAFF.

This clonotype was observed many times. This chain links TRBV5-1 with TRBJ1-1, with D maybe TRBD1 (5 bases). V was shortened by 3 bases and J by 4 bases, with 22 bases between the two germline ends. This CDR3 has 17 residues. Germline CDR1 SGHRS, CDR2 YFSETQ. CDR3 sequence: CASSSQMEGWLVTEAFF. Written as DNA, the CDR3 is TGCGCCAGCAGCTCCCAGATGGAGGGGTGGTTAGTCACTGAAGCTTTCTTT.

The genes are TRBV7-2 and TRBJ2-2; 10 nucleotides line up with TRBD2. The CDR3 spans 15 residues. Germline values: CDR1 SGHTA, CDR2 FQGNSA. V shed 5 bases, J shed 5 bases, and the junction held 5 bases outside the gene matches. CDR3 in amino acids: CASSPSGGETGELFF. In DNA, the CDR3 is TGTGCCAGCAGCCCTAGCGGGGGCGAGACCGGGGAGCTGTTTTTT.

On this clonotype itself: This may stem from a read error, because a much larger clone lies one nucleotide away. The CDR3 loop is CASSSGGGGYNEQFF. CDR3 DNA: TGTGCCAGCAGTTCCGGCGGGGGGGGCTACAATGAGCAGTTCTTC. This sequence joins TRBV6-6 and TRBJ2-1; 9 bases line up with TRBD2. Germline CDR1 and CDR2: MNHNY and SVGAGI (reference sequence). The CDR3 is 15 amino acids. Losses at the gene ends were 4 bases for V and 3 bases for J; bases not matched to a gene: 4.